Each of the 20 T cell receptor beta chains below was sequenced from the same sample in a study of cytomegalovirus exposure and HLA in healthy donors. 13 Jbeta primers and 60 Vbeta primers were used for the PCR. Clones were sequenced by immunoSEQ multiplex PCR, and TCRdb holds only the in-frame ones, with some missing. The repertoire includes some 110,000 clones, over 80% of them detected once, and 6.9% sits in the top ten. The sequenced sample was PBMCs. These receptor sequences come from a man in his thirties or forties in good health and CMV-seropositive.

The chain combines TRBV6-6 with TRBJ2-7; 8 bases line up with TRBD1. CDR1 and CDR2 from the germline V gene are MNHNY and SVGAGI (reference sequence). CDR3 size: 14 residues. V gave up 6 bases and J gave up 5 bases; unmatched junction bases: 9. The CDR3: CASSRPGQVHEQYF. The CDR3 DNA is TGTGCCAGCAGCCGACCGGGACAGGTCCACGAGCAGTACTTC.

The V and J genes are TRBV4-1 and TRBJ2-7, with 9 nucleotides matching TRBD1. The CDR3 consists of 16 residues. With 4 bases clipped from V and 3 bases from J, the junction kept 10 bases outside the gene matches. The V gene's germline CDR1 is MGHRA and CDR2 YSYEKL. CDR3 amino acids: CASSPYGGQGLYEQYF. The CDR3 bases are TGCGCCAGCAGCCCATACGGGGGACAGGGTCTCTACGAGCAGTACTTC.

The chain has TRBV27 and TRBJ2-5, with 7 bases that match TRBD1. V was clipped by 2 bases and J by 5 bases; unmatched bases: 2. Germline CDR1 is MNHEY and CDR2 is SMNVEV (reference sequence). The CDR3 sequence is 13 residues long. CDR3 amino acids: CASSLIRGETQYF. The CDR3 DNA is TGTGCCAGCAGTTTAATCAGGGGGGAGACCCAGTACTTC.

The chain has TRBV4-2 and TRBJ2-1; 11 nucleotides agree with TRBD2. V trimming: 4 bases; J trimming: 8 bases; junction bases outside the gene matches: 16. Germline V CDR1 and CDR2: LGHNA, YNFKEQ. This CDR3 is 18 amino acids long. The CDR3 here is CASSRTQSLAGGPDEQFF. Written as DNA, the CDR3 is TGTGCCAGCAGCCGCACCCAATCCTTAGCGGGGGGGCCGGATGAGCAGTTCTTC.

Details on this clone: Mismatch with germline at one junction end may stem from a read error. The same CDR3 can be traced to other DNA sequences in this sample. The chain uses TRBV10-3 and TRBJ1-1, with TRBD1 matching 8 bases. Germline V gives CDR1 ENHRY, CDR2 SYGVKD. The CDR3 sequence is 15 residues long. The CDR3 protein is CAISPPGQGNTEAFF. The CDR3 DNA reads as TGTGCTATCAGCCCCCCAGGACAGGGGAACACTGAAGCTTTCTTT.

The chain employs TRBV4-3 and TRBJ2-1; 7 nucleotides match TRBD2. The ends lost 0 bases at V and 8 bases at J; junction bases unmatched: 4. Per the germline V gene, CDR1 is LGHNA and CDR2 is YSLEER. This CDR3 comprises 14 residues. The chain's CDR3 is CASSQDGRGDEQFF. CDR3 coding DNA: TGCGCCAGCAGCCAAGATGGGAGGGGCGATGAGCAGTTCTTC.

The chain carries TRBV6-1 and TRBJ2-5; the D gene is possibly TRBD1 (6 bases). Germline V lookup: CDR1 MNHNS, CDR2 SASEGT. The CDR3 is 13 residues long. V lost 8 bases and J 5 bases, leaving 15 bases between the germline ends. In DNA form, the CDR3 reads TGTGCCAGCCGCTGGGGGCCTGGGGAGACCCAGTACTTC. Amino acids: CASRWGPGETQYF.

With regard to this clone: The germline gene is not matched at one end of the junction; a read error may be the cause. The V call is TRBV5-1, the J call TRBJ2-5; 7 nucleotides agree with TRBD2. CDR1 is SGHRS and CDR2 is YFSETQ in the germline V gene. The CDR3 totals 15 residues. The CDR3 is CASSLAGTNQGTQYF. The CDR3 region has the DNA TGCGCCAGCAGCTTGGCGGGGACTAATCAAGGGACCCAGTACTTC.

The genes are TRBV19 and TRBJ2-2, with 7 bases aligning to TRBD1. The junction had 11 bases not matched to a gene; V was cut back by 8 bases and J by 5 bases. This CDR3 spans 15 amino acids. CDR1 is LNHDA and CDR2 is SQIVND in the germline V gene (reference sequence). The DNA for the CDR3 is TGTGCCAGTGCTGGGGGACAGAGAGGTACCGGGGAGCTGTTTTTT. Translating it yields CASAGGQRGTGELFF. The full variable domain, completed using reference TRBV19 and TRBJ2-2, is DGGITQSPKYLFRKEGQNVTLSCEQNLNHDAMYWYRQDPGQGLRLIYYSQIVNDFQKGDIAEGYSVSREKKESFPLTVTSAQKNPTAFYLCASAGGQRGTGELFFGEGSRLTVL.

The chain carries TRBV5-1 and TRBJ2-7; 12 bases agree with TRBD2. Germline assignment: CDR1 SGHRS and CDR2 YFSETQ. This CDR3 has 16 residues. V trimming: 2 bases; J trimming: 6 bases; junction bases outside the gene matches: 9. The CDR3 DNA is TGCGCCAGCAGCTTTGCACTAGCGGGGGGCCCGGGCGAGCAGTACTTC. Protein sequence: CASSFALAGGPGEQYF.

This chain links TRBV9 with TRBJ1-6; D is unresolved. V was shortened by 0 bases and J by 9 bases, with 4 bases between the two germline ends. The CDR3 extends over 12 amino acids. Germline values: CDR1 SGDLS, CDR2 YYNGEE. CDR3 in DNA: TGTGCCAGCAGCGTAGCGGGTTCACCCCTCCACTTT. This translates into CASSVAGSPLHF.

The table lists this clone with a count of one. The rearrangement links TRBV13 to TRBJ1-2, with a possible D match to TRBD1 (6 bases). There are 12 residues in the CDR3. CDR1 is PRHDT, CDR2 FYEKMQ, per germline (reference sequence). Trimming removed 5 bases from V and 11 bases from J, with 15 bases in between. CDR3 sequence reads: CASSVRTVGYTF. As DNA, the CDR3 is TGTGCCAGCAGCGTCAGGACAGTAGGGTACACCTTC.

This chain uses TRBV25-1 with TRBJ1-2, with 7 bases fitting TRBD1. The CDR3 length is 13 residues. The V segment lost 6 bases and the J segment 2 bases; nucleotides outside the gene matches: 3. Germline CDR1 and CDR2: MGHDK and SYGVNS. The CDR3 region is CASRAGGNYGYTF. The CDR3 nucleotides are TGTGCCAGCAGGGCAGGGGGGAACTATGGCTACACCTTC.

This sequence joins TRBV6-1 and TRBJ1-5; tentatively, D is TRBD1 (5 bases). V lost 8 bases to trimming and J lost 6 bases, with 14 bases between them. Germline CDR1 MNHNS, CDR2 SASEGT. The CDR3 extends over 13 amino acids. DNA for the CDR3: TGTGCCAGCGGGGGGGGTCCGGGTCAGCCCCAGCATTTT. As protein: CASGGGPGQPQHF.

J is TRBJ1-2 and V is TRBV5-1, with no clear D. Germline V gives CDR1 SGHRS, CDR2 YFSETQ. This CDR3 spans 13 amino acids. V lost 0 bases to trimming and J lost 7 bases, with 10 bases between them. The CDR3 DNA reads TGCGCCAGCAGCTTGGACATTACCCTTGGCTACACCTTC. Its translation is CASSLDITLGYTF.

For the CDR3, the DNA is TGCGCCAGCAGCCGCCGAAGAGGGGGAATAGGGACAGATACGCAGTATTTT. Protein product: CASSRRRGGIGTDTQYF. This chain links TRBV4-3 with TRBJ2-3, with a weak D call TRBD1 (6 bases). V was trimmed by 4 bases and J by 3 bases, leaving 20 bases between them. CDR1 and CDR2 (germline): LGHNA, YSLEER. This CDR3 region has 17 residues.

At least ten counts were recorded for this clone. V and J are TRBV19 and TRBJ2-3; D possibly corresponds to TRBD1 (5 bases). CDR1 LNHDA and CDR2 SQIVND come from the germline V gene (reference sequence). V shed 10 bases and J shed 1 base, with 9 bases lying between them. The CDR3 spans 12 residues. CDR3 loop: CATGQRTDTQYF. The DNA for the CDR3 is TGTGCCACTGGACAACGCACAGATACGCAGTATTTT.

V is TRBV27 and J is TRBJ1-5; 9 positions match TRBD1. With V trimmed by 5 bases and J by 7 bases, 12 bases remained unmatched. Germline CDR1 is MNHEY and CDR2 is SMNVEV (reference sequence). The CDR3 totals 16 residues. CDR3 DNA sequence: TGTGCCAGCAGTCCCAGGGGGACAGGGTGGGAACAGCCCCAGCATTTT. Encoded protein: CASSPRGTGWEQPQHF.

This clone was detected a few times. The chain is built from TRBV4-1 and TRBJ1-2; 7 positions agree with TRBD1. The CDR3 consists of 14 residues. The V segment lost 3 bases and the J segment 7 bases; nucleotides outside the gene matches: 8. In germline, CDR1 is MGHRA, CDR2 YSYEKL. The CDR3 sequence is CASSHRQGVSGYTF. The CDR3 DNA reads TGCGCCAGCAGCCACAGGCAGGGGGTATCTGGCTACACCTTC.

This rearrangement joins TRBV5-8 to TRBJ1-2, with 9 bases lining up with TRBD1. The ends lost 0 bases at V and 6 bases at J; junction bases unmatched: 6. There are 15 residues in the CDR3. Germline CDR1 and CDR2: SGHTS and YDEGEE. CDR3 sequence reads: CASSLVSGQGDGYTF. CDR3 nucleotide sequence: TGTGCCAGCAGCTTGGTGTCGGGACAGGGTGATGGCTACACCTTC. The whole variable domain, filled in from reference TRBV5-8 and TRBJ1-2, reads EAGVTQSPTHLIKTRGQQATLRCSPISGHTSVYWYQQALGLGLQFLLWYDEGEERNRGNFPPRFSGRQFPNYSSELNVNALELEDSALYLCASSLVSGQGDGYTFGSGTRLTVV.